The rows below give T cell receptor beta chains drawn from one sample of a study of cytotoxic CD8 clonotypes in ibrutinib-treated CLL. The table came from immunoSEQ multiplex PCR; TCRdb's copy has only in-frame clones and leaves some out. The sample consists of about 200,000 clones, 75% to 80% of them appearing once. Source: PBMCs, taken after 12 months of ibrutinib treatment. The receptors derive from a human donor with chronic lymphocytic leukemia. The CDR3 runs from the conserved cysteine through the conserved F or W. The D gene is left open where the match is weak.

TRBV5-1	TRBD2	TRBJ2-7	TGCGCCAGCAGCTTGGGTCTAGCGGGCTCCTACGAGCAGTACTTC	CASSLGLAGSYEQYF
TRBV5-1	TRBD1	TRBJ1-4	TGCGCCAGCAGCTGGGAACAGGGGCGACAGAATGAAAAACTGTTTTTT	CASSWEQGRQNEKLFF
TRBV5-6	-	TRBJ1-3	TGTGCCAGCAGCTTGAGAGGGTCTGGAAACACCATATATTTT	CASSLRGSGNTIYF
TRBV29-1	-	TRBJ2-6	TGCAGCGTTGGAGGGGTTGGGGCCAACGTCCTGACTTTC	CSVGGVGANVLTF
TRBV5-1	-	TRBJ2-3	TGCGCCAGCAGCTCGGTCCCCCAGATGGGGACAGATACGCAGTATTTT	CASSSVPQMGTDTQYF
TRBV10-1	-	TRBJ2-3	TGCGCCAGCAGTGAGTCAGCCAGGGAGAGGGCAGATACGCAGTATTTT	CASSESARERADTQYF
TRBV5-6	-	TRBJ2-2	TGTGCCAGCAGCTTGGCCCTCCGGGACACCGGGGAGCTGTTTTTT	CASSLALRDTGELFF
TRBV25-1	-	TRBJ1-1	TGTGCCAGCTCCGAGACAGGTCTGAACACTGAAGCTTTCTTT	CASSETGLNTEAFF
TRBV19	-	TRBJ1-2	TGTGCCAGTAGTGAAGCCTATGGCTACACCTTC	CASSEAYGYTF
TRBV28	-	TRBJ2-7	TGTGCCAGCAGTGGCTTCCCGTTTGAGCAGTACTTC	CASSGFPFEQYF
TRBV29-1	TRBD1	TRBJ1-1	TGCAGCGTGGCAAGGGACAGTGCATTCACTGAAGCTTTCTTT	CSVARDSAFTEAFF
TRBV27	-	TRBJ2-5	TGTGCCAGCAGTTCAGCTCAGGGTTACCAAGAGACCCAGTACTTC	CASSSAQGYQETQYF
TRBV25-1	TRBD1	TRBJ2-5	TGTGCCAGCACCAAAGGGGGCACAGGGTTAGAGACCCAGTACTTC	CASTKGGTGLETQYF
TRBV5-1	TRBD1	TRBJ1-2	TGCGCCAGCAGCTCGGGACAGCCCCTCGGAGGCTACACCTTC	CASSSGQPLGGYTF